The clone carrying this T cell receptor (beta chain) was found a few times. RNA extraction was followed by reverse transcription into cDNA, which acted as the sequencing template. Profiling relied on immunoSEQ multiplex PCR, and the TCRdb table lists in-frame clones only, not all of them. The sample lists over 100,000 clones, roughly 50% occurring once. This entry belongs to a study of CD8+ T cells in alopecia areata. The sequences come from CD8+ T cells sorted from blood, collected at week 0. This receptor was identified in a human donor with alopecia areata.

CDR3 sequence reads: CASSPGAVSGANVLTF. Here the CDR3 DNA reads TGTGCCAGCAGCCCAGGGGCCGTCTCTGGGGCCAACGTCCTGACTTTC. The chain joins TRBV9 to TRBJ2-6; TRBD1 might be the D (6 bases). V was cut by 4 bases and J by 0 bases, with 11 bases left in between. In germline, CDR1 is SGDLS, CDR2 YYNGEE. This CDR3 contains 16 residues.